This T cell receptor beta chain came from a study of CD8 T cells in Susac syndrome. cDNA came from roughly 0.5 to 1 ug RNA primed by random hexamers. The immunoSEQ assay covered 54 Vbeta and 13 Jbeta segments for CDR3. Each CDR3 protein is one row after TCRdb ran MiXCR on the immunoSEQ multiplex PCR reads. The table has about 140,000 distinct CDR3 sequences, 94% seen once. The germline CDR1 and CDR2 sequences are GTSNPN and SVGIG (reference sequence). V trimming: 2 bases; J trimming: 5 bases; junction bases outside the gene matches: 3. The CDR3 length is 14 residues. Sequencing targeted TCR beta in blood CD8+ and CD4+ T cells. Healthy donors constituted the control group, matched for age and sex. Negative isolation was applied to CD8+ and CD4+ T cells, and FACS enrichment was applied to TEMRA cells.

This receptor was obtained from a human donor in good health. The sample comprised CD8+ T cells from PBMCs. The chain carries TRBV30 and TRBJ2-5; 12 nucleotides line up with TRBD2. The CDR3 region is CAWSSLAGGETQYF. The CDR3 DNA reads TGTGCCTGGAGTTCACTAGCGGGAGGTGAGACCCAGTACTTC.